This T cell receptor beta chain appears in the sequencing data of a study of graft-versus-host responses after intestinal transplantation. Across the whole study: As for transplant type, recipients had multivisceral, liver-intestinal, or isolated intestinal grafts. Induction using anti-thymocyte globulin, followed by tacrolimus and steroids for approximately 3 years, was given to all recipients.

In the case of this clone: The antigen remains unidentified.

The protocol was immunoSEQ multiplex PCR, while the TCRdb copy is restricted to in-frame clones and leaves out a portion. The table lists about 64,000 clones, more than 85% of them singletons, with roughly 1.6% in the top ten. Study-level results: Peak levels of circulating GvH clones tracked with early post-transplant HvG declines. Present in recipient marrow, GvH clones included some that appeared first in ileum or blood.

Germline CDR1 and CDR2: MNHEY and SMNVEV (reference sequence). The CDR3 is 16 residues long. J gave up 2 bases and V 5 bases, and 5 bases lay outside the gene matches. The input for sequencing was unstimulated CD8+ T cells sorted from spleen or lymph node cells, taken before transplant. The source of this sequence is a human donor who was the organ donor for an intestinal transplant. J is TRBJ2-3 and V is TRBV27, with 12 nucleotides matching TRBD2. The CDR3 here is CASSLRTSGTTDTQYF. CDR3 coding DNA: TGTGCCAGCAGTCTGCGGACTAGCGGGACCACAGATACGCAGTATTTT.